Listed below are T cell receptor beta chains from one sample, sequenced in a study of tumor T cells in aggressive B-cell lymphoma. TCRdb's copy holds only in-frame clones and misses some; the assay was immunoSEQ multiplex PCR. The repertoire holds fewer than 6,000 clones, with about 90% as singletons. The sequencing sample was made of tumor tissue. The receptors were gathered from an adult with diffuse large B cell lymphoma. Each CDR3 is given without its conserved first and last residue. The order of the fields is V gene, J gene, CDR3 protein.

TRBV5-4	TRBJ2-3	ASSQRLAGGPGDTQY
TRBV19	TRBJ1-1	ASSILMNTEAF
TRBV10-3	-	ATRGHSYEQY
TRBV6-4	TRBJ1-1	ASSVEMNTEAF
TRBV6-1	TRBJ2-7	ASSDRAYEQY
TRBV28	TRBJ2-7	ASSQTGSLSYEQY
TRBV7-2	TRBJ1-2	ASSLLAGASGYT
TRBV7-9	TRBJ2-1	ASSLGTSLF
TRBV6-5	TRBJ1-1	ASSPRGENTEAF
TRBV6-1	TRBJ2-2	ASSEMPGQINTGELF
TRBV11-3	TRBJ2-3	ASSLGADTQY
TRBV18	TRBJ1-2	ASSLLERGNYGYT
TRBV5-1	TRBJ1-2	ASSLAAGSGYGYT
TRBV7-2	TRBJ2-3	ASSLEGRDTQY
TRBV27	TRBJ2-2	ASSFTPDTGELF
TRBV12-5	TRBJ1-4	ASGPPGHRNEKLF
TRBV5-1	TRBJ1-2	ASSLTGQRYGYT
TRBV29-1	TRBJ1-4	SVITGGPVGKLF
TRBV30	TRBJ1-1	AWTRQGAPAF
TRBV5-4	TRBJ2-1	ASSLGLNYNEQF
TRBV7-6	TRBJ2-1	ASSLDPSGSGTQF
TRBV10-2	TRBJ1-1	ASSTGQSDTEAF
TRBV19	TRBJ2-3	ASSPVGQDYFGDTQY
TRBV10-1	TRBJ2-2	ATKSGSAGELF
TRBV21-1	TRBJ2-6	ASSFNLAQQSRANVLT
TRBV18	TRBJ1-1	ASSSQGALGTEAF
TRBV11-2	TRBJ2-7	ASSFFRGPYEQY
TRBV27	TRBJ2-7	ASSFAGSDEQY
TRBV2	TRBJ2-7	ASSEALESARETYYYEQY
TRBV2	TRBJ1-2	ASRSDSANYGYT
TRBV5-1	TRBJ1-1	ASSGRGLNTEAF
TRBV4-3	TRBJ1-1	ASSFRQNTEAF
TRBV12-5	TRBJ2-3	ASGMTGADTQY
TRBV5-5	TRBJ2-2	ASSLDRDSGELF
TRBV7-9	TRBJ2-1	ASTRRWGTGSLNEQF
TRBV19	TRBJ1-5	ASSYSRGNQPQH
TRBV2	TRBJ1-5	ASSTGGGQPQH
TRBV5-4	TRBJ1-6	ASRGGYNSPLH
TRBV27	TRBJ2-7	ASSLLLGPWDEQY
TRBV7-6	TRBJ1-5	ASSQGAGQPQH
TRBV5-6	TRBJ1-1	ASSLAGMGHVKAF
TRBV2	TRBJ1-4	ASSDTGTGNRKLF
TRBV5-1	TRBJ2-2	ASATIWSTGELF
TRBV7-2	TRBJ2-1	ASSLTSDPSYNEQF
TRBV14	TRBJ2-7	ASNTQGYIYEQY
TRBV11-2	TRBJ2-1	ASSLVGGGDNEQF
TRBV2	TRBJ2-5	ASSEAQVAQETQY
TRBV10-3	TRBJ2-1	AISDGGDQF
TRBV10-3	TRBJ1-1	AIRTDRGETEAF